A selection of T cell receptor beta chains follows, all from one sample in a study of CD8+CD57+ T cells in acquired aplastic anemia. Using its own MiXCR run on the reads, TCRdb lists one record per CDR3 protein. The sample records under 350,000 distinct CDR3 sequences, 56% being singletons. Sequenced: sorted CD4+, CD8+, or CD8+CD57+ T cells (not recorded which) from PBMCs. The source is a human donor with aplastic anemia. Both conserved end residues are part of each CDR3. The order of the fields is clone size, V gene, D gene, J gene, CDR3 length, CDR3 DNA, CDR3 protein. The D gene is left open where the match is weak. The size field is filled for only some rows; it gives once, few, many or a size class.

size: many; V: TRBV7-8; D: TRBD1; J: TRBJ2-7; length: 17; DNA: TGTGCCAGCAGCTTAAGTATATTACAGGGGCGCGGCTACGAGCAGTACTTC; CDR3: CASSLSILQGRGYEQYF
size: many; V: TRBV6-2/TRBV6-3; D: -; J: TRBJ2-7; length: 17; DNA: TGTGCCAGCAGCCTCGCGTCCGGGACCATGTCAGCCTACGAGCAGTACTTC; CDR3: CASSLASGTMSAYEQYF
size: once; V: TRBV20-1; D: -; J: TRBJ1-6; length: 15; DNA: TGCAGTGCTAGGGGGCGGGGGGCGTCCGATTCACCCCTCCACTTT; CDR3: CSARGRGASDSPLHF
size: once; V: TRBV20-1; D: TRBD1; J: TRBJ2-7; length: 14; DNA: TGCAGTGCTAGAAACAGGGGGCTCACCTACGAACAGTACTTC; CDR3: CSARNRGLTYEQYF
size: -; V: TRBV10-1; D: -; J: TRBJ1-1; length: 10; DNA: TGCGCCAGCAGTGAGGTGGGGGGTTTCTTT; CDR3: CASSEVGGFF
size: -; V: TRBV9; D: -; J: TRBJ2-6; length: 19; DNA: TGTGCCAGCAGCGTAGCTGGGATCTCACCCCTCTCTGGGGCCAACGTCCTGACTTTC; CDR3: CASSVAGISPLSGANVLTF
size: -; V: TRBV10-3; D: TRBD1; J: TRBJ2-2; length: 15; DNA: TGTGCCATCAGCGCACAGGGGTCGGTCACCGGGGAGCTGTTTTTT; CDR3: CAISAQGSVTGELFF
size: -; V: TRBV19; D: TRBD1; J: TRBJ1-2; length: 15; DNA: TGTGCCAGTAGTATAGCGGGCAGGGGGCGAGATGGCTACACCTTC; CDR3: CASSIAGRGRDGYTF
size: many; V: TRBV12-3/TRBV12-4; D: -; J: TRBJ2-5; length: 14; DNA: TGTGCCAGCAGTTTCACGGGGGCGGAAGAGACCCAGTACTTC; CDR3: CASSFTGAEETQYF
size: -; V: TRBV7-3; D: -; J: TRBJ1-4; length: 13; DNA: TGTGCCAGCAGCTTATGGGAAAATGAAAAACTGTTTTTT; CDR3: CASSLWENEKLFF
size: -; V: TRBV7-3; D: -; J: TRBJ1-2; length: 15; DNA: TGTGCCAGCAGCTCCTGGACAAAAGCTAACTATGGCTACACCTTC; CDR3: CASSSWTKANYGYTF
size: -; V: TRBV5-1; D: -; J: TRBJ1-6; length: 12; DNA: TGCGCCAGCAGCTCGGCCCTTCGGACCCTCCACTTT; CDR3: CASSSALRTLHF
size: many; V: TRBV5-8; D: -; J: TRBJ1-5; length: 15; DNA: TGTGCCAGCAGCTGGGGTGGCCAGGCCCCTCAGCCCCAGCATTTT; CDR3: CASSWGGQAPQPQHF
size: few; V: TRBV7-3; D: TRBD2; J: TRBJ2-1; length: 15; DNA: TGTGCCAGCAGCTTAGGGGGAGGGCCCTTGAATGAGCAGTTCTTC; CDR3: CASSLGGGPLNEQFF
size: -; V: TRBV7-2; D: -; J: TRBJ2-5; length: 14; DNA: TGTGCCAGCAGCTCTACCGAGGGGGTGTGGACCCAGTACTTC; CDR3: CASSSTEGVWTQYF
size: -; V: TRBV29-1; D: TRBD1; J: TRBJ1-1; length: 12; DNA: TGCAGCGTAGGACAGGGTGGCACTGAAGCTTTCTTT; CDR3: CSVGQGGTEAFF
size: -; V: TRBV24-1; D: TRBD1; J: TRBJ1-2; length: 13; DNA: TGTGCCACCAGTGACCCGGGACAGGGCGGCTACACCTTC; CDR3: CATSDPGQGGYTF
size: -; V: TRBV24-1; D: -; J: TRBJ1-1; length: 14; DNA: TGTGCCACCAGTGACAGGGGCTCGAACACTGAAGCTTTCTTT; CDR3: CATSDRGSNTEAFF
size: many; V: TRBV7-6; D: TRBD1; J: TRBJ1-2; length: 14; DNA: TGTGCCAGCAGCCCAGGGGGCCTTAGCTATGGCTACACCTTC; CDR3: CASSPGGLSYGYTF
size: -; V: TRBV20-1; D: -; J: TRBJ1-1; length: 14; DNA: TGCAGTGCCCAGGTGGTCACAGGGAACACTGAAGCTTTCTTT; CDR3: CSAQVVTGNTEAFF
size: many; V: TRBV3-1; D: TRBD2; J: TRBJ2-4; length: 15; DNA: TGTGCCAGCAGCCAAGTCCCTAGCGGCGATGTCTCTCAGTACTTC; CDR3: CASSQVPSGDVSQYF
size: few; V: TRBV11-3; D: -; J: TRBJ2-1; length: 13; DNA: TGTGCCAGCAGCTCGGTCGGGCGGAATGAGCAGTTCTTC; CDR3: CASSSVGRNEQFF
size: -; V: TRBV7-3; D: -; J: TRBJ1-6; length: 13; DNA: TGTGCCAGCAGCACCTCGTTGGGGTCACCCCTCCACTTT; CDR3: CASSTSLGSPLHF
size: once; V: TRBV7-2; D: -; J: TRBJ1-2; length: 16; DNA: TGTGCCAGCAGCTTGGAAGGGTCGTTAATTAACTATGGCTACACCTTC; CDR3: CASSLEGSLINYGYTF
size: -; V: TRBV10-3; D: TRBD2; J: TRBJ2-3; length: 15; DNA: TGTGCCATCGAGGCTAGCGGGAGGGCTTACAATGAGCAGTATTTT; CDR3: CAIEASGRAYNEQYF
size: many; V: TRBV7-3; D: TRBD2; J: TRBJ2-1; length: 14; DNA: TGTGCCAGCAGCTTAAGCGGGAGGATCGGTGAGCAGTTCTTC; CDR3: CASSLSGRIGEQFF
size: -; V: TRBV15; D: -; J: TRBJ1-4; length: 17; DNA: TGTGCCACCAGCAGAGATCGAGCGGGGCAATCCCCTCTCAAACTGTTTTTT; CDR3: CATSRDRAGQSPLKLFF
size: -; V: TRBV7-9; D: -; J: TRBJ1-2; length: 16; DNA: TGTGCCAGCAGCTTATTGAACACCCAAGCTAACTATGGCTACACCTTC; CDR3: CASSLLNTQANYGYTF
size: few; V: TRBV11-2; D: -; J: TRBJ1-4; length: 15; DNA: TGTGCCAGCAGCTTAGTGTATGCAACTAATGAAAAACTGTTTTTT; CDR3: CASSLVYATNEKLFF
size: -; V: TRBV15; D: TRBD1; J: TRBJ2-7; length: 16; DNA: TGTGCCACCAGCCGCAGCCGGGGACAGGGCGCGTCTGAGCAGTACTTC; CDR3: CATSRSRGQGASEQYF
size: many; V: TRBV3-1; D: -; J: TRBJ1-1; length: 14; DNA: TGTGCCAGCAGCCAAGGAATGGCGGGGACTGAAGCTTTCTTT; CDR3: CASSQGMAGTEAFF
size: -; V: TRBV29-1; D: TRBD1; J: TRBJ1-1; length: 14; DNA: TGCAGCGCCATATTAGGGACAGGGAACACTGAAGCTTTCTTT; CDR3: CSAILGTGNTEAFF
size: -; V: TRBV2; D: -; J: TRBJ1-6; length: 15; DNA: TGTGCCAGCAGTGCAACAGGGAGCAGGGATTCACCCCTCCACTTT; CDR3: CASSATGSRDSPLHF
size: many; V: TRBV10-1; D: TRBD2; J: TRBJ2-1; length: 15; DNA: TGCGCCAGCAGTAAGACTAGCGGGATAATGAATGAGCAGTTCTTC; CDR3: CASSKTSGIMNEQFF
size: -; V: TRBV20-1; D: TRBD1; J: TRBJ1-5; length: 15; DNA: TGCAGTGCGGGACGACAGGGGACTAGCAATCAGCCCCAGCATTTT; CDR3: CSAGRQGTSNQPQHF
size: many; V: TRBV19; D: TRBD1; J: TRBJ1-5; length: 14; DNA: TGTGCCAGTACCGACAGGGATAGCAATCAGCCCCAGCATTTT; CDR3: CASTDRDSNQPQHF
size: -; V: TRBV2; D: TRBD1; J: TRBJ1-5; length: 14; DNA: TGTGCCGGGGGACAGGGAGATAGCAATCAGCCCCAACATTTT; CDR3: CAGGQGDSNQPQHF
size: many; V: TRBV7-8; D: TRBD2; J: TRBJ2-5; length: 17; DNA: TGTGCCAGCAGCAGTAGCGGGGGGGCCCCATCGGGGGAGACCCAGTACTTC; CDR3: CASSSSGGAPSGETQYF
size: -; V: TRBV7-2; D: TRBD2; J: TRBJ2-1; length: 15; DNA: TGTGCCAGCAGCTTAGTCGGGGGGGCGTACAATGAGCAGTTCTTC; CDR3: CASSLVGGAYNEQFF
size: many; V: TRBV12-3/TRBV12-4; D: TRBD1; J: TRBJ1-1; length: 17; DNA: TGTGCCAGCAGCACCGGACAGGGGAAACCCATGAACACTGAAGCTTTCTTT; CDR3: CASSTGQGKPMNTEAFF
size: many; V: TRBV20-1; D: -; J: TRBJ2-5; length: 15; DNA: TGCAGTGCTAGAAAATCACAGCAGGGGACCGAGACCCAGTACTTC; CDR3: CSARKSQQGTETQYF
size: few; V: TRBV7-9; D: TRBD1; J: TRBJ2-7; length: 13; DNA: TGTGCCAGCAGCTGGGACAGGGACTACGAGCAGTACTTC; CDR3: CASSWDRDYEQYF
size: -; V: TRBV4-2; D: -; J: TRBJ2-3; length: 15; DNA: TGTGCCAGCAGCCTAGATTCAAGTAGCACAGATACGCAGTATTTT; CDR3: CASSLDSSSTDTQYF
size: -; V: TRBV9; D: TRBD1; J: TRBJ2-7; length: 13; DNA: TGTGCCAGCAGCTTTGACAGGGACTACGAGCAGTACTTC; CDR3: CASSFDRDYEQYF
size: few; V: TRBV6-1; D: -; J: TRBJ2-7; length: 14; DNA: TGTGCCAGCAGTTACGGGTACAGAGCCTACGAGCAGTACTTC; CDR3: CASSYGYRAYEQYF
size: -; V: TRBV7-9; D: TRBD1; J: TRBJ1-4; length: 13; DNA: TGTGCCAGCAGCTCGGCCTGGGACAGCATTATTCTCTTT; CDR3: CASSSAWDSIILF
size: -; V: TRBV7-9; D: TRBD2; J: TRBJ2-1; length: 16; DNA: TGTGCCAGCAGCTTCCCCTCGGGCGGGAGGAATTATGAGCAGTTCTTC; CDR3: CASSFPSGGRNYEQFF
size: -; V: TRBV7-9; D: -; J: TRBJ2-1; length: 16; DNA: TGCGCCAGCAGCGATTCGGGGATACACTCCTACAATGAGCAGTTCTTC; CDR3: CASSDSGIHSYNEQFF
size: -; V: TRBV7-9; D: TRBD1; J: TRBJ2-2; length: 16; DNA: TGTGCCAGCAGCTTAAGGCAGGGGGCAGGTACCGGGGAGCTGTTTTTT; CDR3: CASSLRQGAGTGELFF
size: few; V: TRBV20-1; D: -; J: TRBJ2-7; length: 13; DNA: TGCAGTGCTAGTCGCTCCAGGAACTACGAGCAGTACTTC; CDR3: CSASRSRNYEQYF
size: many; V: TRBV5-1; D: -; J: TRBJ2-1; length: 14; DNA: TGCGCCAGCAGTGGGGGAAGCTCCTACAATGAGCAGTTCTTC; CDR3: CASSGGSSYNEQFF
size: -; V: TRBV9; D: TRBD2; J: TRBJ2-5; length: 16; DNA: TGCGCCAGCAGCTCCGGGACTACTGGGTTCCAAGAGACCCAGTACTTC; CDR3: CASSSGTTGFQETQYF